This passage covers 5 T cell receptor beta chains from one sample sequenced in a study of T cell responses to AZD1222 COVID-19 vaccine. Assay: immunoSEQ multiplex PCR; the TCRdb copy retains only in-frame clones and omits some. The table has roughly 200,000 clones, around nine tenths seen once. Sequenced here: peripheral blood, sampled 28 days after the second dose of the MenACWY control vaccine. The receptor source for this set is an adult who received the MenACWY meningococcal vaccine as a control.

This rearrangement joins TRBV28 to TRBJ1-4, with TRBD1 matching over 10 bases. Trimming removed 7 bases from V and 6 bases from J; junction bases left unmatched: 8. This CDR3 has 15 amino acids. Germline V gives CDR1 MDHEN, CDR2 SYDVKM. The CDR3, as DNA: TGTGCCAGCATCGAGACAGGGGGCGCTTATGAAAAACTGTTTTTT. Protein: CASIETGGAYEKLFF.

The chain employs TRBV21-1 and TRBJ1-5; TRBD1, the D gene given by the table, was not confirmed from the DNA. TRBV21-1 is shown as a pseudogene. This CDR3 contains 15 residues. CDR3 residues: CASSKADRAGQPQHF. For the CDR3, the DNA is TGTGCCAGCAGCAAAGCGGACAGGGCAGGGCAGCCCCAGCATTTT.

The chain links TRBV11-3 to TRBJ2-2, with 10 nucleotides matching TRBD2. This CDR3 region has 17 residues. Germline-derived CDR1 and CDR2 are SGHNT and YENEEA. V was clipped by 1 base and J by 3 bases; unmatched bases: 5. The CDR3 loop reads CASSLGVAGGDTGELFF. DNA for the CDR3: TGTGCCAGCAGCTTAGGAGTAGCGGGAGGAGACACCGGGGAGCTGTTTTTT.

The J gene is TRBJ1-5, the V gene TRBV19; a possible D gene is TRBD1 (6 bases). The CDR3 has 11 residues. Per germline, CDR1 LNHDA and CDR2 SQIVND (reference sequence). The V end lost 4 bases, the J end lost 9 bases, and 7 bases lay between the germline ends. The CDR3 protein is CASSTRGPQHF. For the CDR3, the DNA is TGTGCCAGTAGTACCAGGGGGCCCCAGCATTTT.

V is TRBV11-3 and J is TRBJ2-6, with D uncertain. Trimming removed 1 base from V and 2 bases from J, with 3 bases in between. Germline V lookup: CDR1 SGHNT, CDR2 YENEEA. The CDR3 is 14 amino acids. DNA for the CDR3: TGTGCCAGCAGCTTAGTGGCTGGGGCCAACGTCCTGACTTTC. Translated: CASSLVAGANVLTF.